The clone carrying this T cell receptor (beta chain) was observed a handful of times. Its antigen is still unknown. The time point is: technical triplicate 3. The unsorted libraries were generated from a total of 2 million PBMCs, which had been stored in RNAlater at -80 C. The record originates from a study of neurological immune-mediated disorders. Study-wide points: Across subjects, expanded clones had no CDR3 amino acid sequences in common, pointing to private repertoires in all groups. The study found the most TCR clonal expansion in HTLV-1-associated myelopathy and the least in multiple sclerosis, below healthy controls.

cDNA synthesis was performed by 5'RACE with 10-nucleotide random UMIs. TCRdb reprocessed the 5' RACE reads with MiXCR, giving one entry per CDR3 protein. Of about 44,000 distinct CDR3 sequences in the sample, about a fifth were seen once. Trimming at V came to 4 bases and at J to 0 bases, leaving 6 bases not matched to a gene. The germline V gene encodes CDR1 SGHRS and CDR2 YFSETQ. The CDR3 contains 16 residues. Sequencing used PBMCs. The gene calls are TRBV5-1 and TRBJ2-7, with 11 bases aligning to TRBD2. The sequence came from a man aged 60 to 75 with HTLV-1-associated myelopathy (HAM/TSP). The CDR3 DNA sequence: TGCGCCAGCAGCCGGGGACTAGCGGCTGCCTCCTACGAGCAGTACTTC. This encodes CASSRGLAAASYEQYF.